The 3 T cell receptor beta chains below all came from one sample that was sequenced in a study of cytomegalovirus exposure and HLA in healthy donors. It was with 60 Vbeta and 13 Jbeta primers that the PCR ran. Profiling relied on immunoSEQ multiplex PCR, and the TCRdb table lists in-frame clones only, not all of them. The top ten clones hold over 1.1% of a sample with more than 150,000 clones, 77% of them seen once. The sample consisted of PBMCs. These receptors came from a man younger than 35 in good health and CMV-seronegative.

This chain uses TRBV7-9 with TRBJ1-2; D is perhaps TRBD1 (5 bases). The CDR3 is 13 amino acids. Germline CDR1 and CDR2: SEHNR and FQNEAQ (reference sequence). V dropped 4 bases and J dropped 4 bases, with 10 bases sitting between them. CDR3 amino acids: CASSWQGTYGYTF. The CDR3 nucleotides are TGTGCCAGCAGCTGGCAGGGAACCTATGGCTACACCTTC.

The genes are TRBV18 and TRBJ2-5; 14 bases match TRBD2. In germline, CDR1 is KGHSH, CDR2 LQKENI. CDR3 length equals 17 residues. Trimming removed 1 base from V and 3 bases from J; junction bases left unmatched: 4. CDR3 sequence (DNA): TGTGCCAGCTCACCACTCGTGACTAGCGGGGGGGAAGAGACCCAGTACTTC. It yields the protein CASSPLVTSGGEETQYF.

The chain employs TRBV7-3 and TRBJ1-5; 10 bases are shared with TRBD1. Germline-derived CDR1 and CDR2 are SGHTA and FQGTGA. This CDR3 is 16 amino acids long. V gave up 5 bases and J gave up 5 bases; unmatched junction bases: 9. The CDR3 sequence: CASSNPRQGAYQPQHF. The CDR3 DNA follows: TGTGCCAGCAGCAACCCACGACAGGGGGCATATCAGCCCCAGCATTTT. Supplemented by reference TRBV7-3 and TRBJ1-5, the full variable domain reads GAGVSQTPSNKVTEKGKYVELRCDPISGHTALYWYRQSLGQGPEFLIYFQGTGAADDSGLPNDRFFAVRPEGSVSTLKIQRTERGDSAVYLCASSNPRQGAYQPQHFGDGTRLSIL.